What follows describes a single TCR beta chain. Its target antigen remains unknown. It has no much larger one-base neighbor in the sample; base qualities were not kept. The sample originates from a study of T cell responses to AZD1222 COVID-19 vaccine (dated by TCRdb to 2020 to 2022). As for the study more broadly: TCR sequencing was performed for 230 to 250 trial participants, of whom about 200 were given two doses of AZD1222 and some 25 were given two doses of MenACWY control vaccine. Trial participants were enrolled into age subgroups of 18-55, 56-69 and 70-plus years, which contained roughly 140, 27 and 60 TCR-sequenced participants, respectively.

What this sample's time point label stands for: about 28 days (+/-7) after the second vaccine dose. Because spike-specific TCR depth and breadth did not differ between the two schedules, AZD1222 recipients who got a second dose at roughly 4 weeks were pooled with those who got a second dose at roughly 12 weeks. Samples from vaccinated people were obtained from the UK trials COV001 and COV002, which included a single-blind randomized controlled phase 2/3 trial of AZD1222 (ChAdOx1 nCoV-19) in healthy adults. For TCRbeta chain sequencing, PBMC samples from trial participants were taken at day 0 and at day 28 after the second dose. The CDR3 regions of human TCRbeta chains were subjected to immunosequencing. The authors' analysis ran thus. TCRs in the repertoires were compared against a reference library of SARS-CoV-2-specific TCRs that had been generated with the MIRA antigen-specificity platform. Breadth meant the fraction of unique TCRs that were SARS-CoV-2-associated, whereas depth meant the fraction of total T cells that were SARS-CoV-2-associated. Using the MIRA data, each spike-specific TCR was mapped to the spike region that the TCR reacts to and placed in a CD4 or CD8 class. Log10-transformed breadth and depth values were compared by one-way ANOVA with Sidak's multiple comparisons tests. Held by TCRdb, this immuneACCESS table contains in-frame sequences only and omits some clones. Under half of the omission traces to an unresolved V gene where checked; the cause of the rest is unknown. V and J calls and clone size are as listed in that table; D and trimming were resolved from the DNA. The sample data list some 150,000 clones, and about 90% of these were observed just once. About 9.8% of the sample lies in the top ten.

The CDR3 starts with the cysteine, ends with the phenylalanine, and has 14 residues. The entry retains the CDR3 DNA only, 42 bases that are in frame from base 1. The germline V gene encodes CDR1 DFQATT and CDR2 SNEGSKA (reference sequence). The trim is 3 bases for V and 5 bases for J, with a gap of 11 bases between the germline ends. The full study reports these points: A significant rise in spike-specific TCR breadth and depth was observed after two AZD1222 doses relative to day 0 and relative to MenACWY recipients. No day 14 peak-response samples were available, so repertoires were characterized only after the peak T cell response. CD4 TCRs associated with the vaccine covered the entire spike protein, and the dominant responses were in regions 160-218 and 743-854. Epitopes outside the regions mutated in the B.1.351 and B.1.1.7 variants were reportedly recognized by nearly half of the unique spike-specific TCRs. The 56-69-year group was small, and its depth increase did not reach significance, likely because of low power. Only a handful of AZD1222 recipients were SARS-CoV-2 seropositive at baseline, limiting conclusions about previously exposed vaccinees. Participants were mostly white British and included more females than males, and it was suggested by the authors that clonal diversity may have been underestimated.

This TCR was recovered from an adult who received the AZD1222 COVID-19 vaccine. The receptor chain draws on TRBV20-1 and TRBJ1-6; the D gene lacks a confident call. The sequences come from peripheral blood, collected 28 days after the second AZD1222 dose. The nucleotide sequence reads TGCAGTGCTAGTGGACTCGGCAATAATTCACCCCTCCACTTT. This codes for CSASGLGNNSPLHF.